One and the same sample provided the 16 T cell receptor beta chains below, sequenced in a study of blood T cell repertoires in COVID-19. TCRdb keeps only in-frame clones here, not all; method: immunoSEQ multiplex PCR. The profile shows 85,000 to 110,000 clones, 80% to 90% of them singletons. Sequencing input: peripheral blood. The source is a human donor in a cohort sampled during active COVID-19.

The chain recombines TRBV5-1 with TRBJ2-7, with 8 bases identical to TRBD2. The V gene's germline CDR1 is SGHRS and CDR2 YFSETQ. The CDR3 length is 15 residues. With V trimmed by 3 bases and J by 2 bases, 7 bases remained unmatched. The CDR3: CASSWLAGTTYEQYF. The CDR3 DNA follows: TGCGCCAGCAGCTGGTTAGCGGGAACCACCTACGAGCAGTACTTC.

This chain links TRBV5-1 with TRBJ2-3; perhaps TRBD1 as D (5 bases). CDR3 length: 16 residues. Germline CDR1 and CDR2: SGHRS and YFSETQ. Trimming removed 0 bases from V and 3 bases from J, with 14 bases in between. Written as DNA, the CDR3 is TGCGCCAGCAGCTTGGTAGGGTCCAGGGCTACAGATACGCAGTATTTT. Translation gives CASSLVGSRATDTQYF.

This chain uses TRBV3-1 (or the pseudogene TRBV3-2) with TRBJ1-2; tentative D call: TRBD1 (5 bases). Trimming took off 2 bases at V and 7 bases at J, with 14 bases between the two ends. CDR1 and CDR2 from the germline V gene are LGHDT and YNNKEL (reference sequence). The CDR3 runs 14 residues. CDR3 DNA: TGTGCCAGCAGCCAAATCGGGGCGGAGGGTGGCTACACCTTC. Translation: CASSQIGAEGGYTF.

V and J are TRBV13 and TRBJ1-2, with TRBD1 matching 9 bases. Germline trimming cut 3 bases from V and 8 bases from J; bases unmatched to any gene: 7. CDR3 length: 14 amino acids. Germline assignment: CDR1 PRHDT and CDR2 FYEKMQ (reference sequence). CDR3 in amino acids: CASSFRDRVEGYTF. Here the CDR3 DNA reads TGTGCCAGCAGCTTCCGGGACAGGGTGGAAGGCTACACCTTC.

The rearrangement links TRBV5-1 to TRBJ1-3, with 7 positions matching TRBD1. The CDR3 consists of 15 residues. CDR1 and CDR2 from the germline V gene are SGHRS and YFSETQ. After removal of 0 bases from V and 10 bases from J, the junction contained 10 bases not matched to a gene. The CDR3 region is CASSLAGGDRGTIYF. The CDR3 DNA reads as TGCGCCAGCAGCTTGGCCGGCGGGGACAGAGGGACCATATATTTT.

The chain is built from TRBV10-1 and TRBJ2-3, with TRBD2 as a possible D gene (5 bases). Germline V CDR1 and CDR2: WNHNN, SYGVQD (reference sequence). CDR3 length equals 14 residues. The V end lost 2 bases, the J end lost 4 bases, and 10 bases lay between the germline ends. The CDR3 reads CASSENPEADTQYF. Here the CDR3 DNA reads TGCGCCAGCAGTGAGAATCCGGAGGCAGATACGCAGTATTTT.

The V call is TRBV10-1, the J call TRBJ2-1; TRBD2 matches 14 bases. CDR1 WNHNN and CDR2 SYGVQD come from the germline V gene (reference sequence). The CDR3 length is 15 residues. Losses at the gene ends were 10 bases for V and 1 base for J; bases not matched to a gene: 3. CDR3 in DNA: TGCGCCACCGGACTAGCGGGGGGATCCTACAATGAGCAGTTCTTC. Residues: CATGLAGGSYNEQFF.

J is TRBJ2-7 and V is TRBV6-1, with TRBD1 identical over 10 bases. CDR3 size: 15 residues. V lost 2 bases to trimming and J lost 1 base; unmatched junction nucleotides: 2. The germline gives CDR1 MNHNS, CDR2 SASEGT. The CDR3 nucleotides read TGTGCCAGCAGTGAACCGGGACAGGGGTCCTACGAGCAGTACTTC. Amino acid sequence: CASSEPGQGSYEQYF.

This chain joins TRBV3-1 (or the pseudogene TRBV3-2) and TRBJ1-2; maybe TRBD1 (6 bases). The V gene lost 2 bases and the J gene lost 6 bases, with 16 bases spanning the gap. This CDR3 has 15 residues. Germline CDR1 is LGHDT and CDR2 is YNNKEL (reference sequence). The DNA of the CDR3 is TGTGCCAGCAGCCAAAGCCCCGGCAGGGGTAATGGCTACACCTTC. Translating it yields CASSQSPGRGNGYTF.

The chain has TRBV6-6 and TRBJ2-7; D remains ambiguous. The CDR3 spans 14 residues. Between the trimmed V and J ends, which lost 4 bases and 5 bases, there was a span of 15 bases. Germline loops: CDR1 MNHNY, CDR2 SVGAGI (reference sequence). The CDR3 region has the DNA TGTGCCAGCAGTTTAGCTAGTACTTTCGACGAGCAGTACTTC. It is translated as CASSLASTFDEQYF.

The V call is TRBV18, the J call TRBJ2-3; the match to TRBD1 covers 8 bases. Germline trimming cut 2 bases from V and 3 bases from J; bases unmatched to any gene: 4. CDR1 KGHSH and CDR2 LQKENI come from the germline V gene. CDR3 length: 15 residues. In nucleotides, the CDR3 is TGTGCCAGCTCACCATCTACAGGGGGGACAGATACGCAGTATTTT. This gives the protein CASSPSTGGTDTQYF.

V is TRBV7-2 and J is TRBJ2-1; no clear D gene. Trimming shortened V by 2 bases and J by 4 bases, and 6 bases separated the two germline ends. The germline V gene has CDR1 SGHTA and CDR2 FQGNSA. The CDR3 length is 13 residues. CDR3 coding DNA: TGTGCCAGCAGCTTAATTATGTACAATGAGCAGTTCTTC. Translated: CASSLIMYNEQFF.

The V and J genes are TRBV3-1 (or the pseudogene TRBV3-2) and TRBJ1-2, with 7 bases matching TRBD1. The CDR3 is 13 amino acids. V lost 0 bases to trimming and J lost 10 bases; unmatched junction nucleotides: 5. Germline V gene data show CDR1 as LGHDT and CDR2 as YNNKEL (reference sequence). DNA for the CDR3: TGTGCCAGCAGCCAAGATACAGGGGCAATCTACACCTTC. Translating gives CASSQDTGAIYTF.

The genes are TRBV7-6 and TRBJ2-7, with D perhaps matching TRBD1 (5 bases). The V and J ends lost 5 bases and 0 bases respectively, with 11 bases between them. The CDR3 totals 14 residues. The germline V gene has CDR1 SGHVS and CDR2 FNYEAQ. CDR3 coding DNA: TGTGCCAGCAGCCTGACAGATAGCTCCTACGAGCAGTACTTC. Its protein product is CASSLTDSSYEQYF.

The chain links TRBV7-2 to TRBJ2-3, with 10 nucleotides matching TRBD2. The ends lost 2 bases at V and 3 bases at J; junction bases unmatched: 2. The CDR3 has 15 residues. CDR1 SGHTA and CDR2 FQGNSA come from the germline V gene. The CDR3 region is CASSLTSGTTDTQYF. The CDR3 DNA is TGTGCCAGCAGCTTAACTAGCGGGACGACAGATACGCAGTATTTT. The whole variable domain, remainder taken from reference TRBV7-2 and TRBJ2-3, is GAGVSQSPSNKVTEKGKDVELRCDPISGHTALYWYRQSLGQGLEFLIYFQGNSAPDKSGLPSDRFSAERTGGSVSTLTIQRTQQEDSAVYLCASSLTSGTTDTQYFGPGTRLTVL.

V and J are TRBV7-9 and TRBJ2-7; tentative D call: TRBD1 (6 bases). The germline V and J ends were trimmed by 6 bases and 5 bases, with 20 bases remaining between them. Germline-derived CDR1 and CDR2 are SEHNR and FQNEAQ (reference sequence). The CDR3 contains 15 residues. The CDR3 bases are TGTGCCAGCAGTCGAGAAACGGCAGGGGCGAACGAGCAGTACTTC. Translating it yields CASSRETAGANEQYF.